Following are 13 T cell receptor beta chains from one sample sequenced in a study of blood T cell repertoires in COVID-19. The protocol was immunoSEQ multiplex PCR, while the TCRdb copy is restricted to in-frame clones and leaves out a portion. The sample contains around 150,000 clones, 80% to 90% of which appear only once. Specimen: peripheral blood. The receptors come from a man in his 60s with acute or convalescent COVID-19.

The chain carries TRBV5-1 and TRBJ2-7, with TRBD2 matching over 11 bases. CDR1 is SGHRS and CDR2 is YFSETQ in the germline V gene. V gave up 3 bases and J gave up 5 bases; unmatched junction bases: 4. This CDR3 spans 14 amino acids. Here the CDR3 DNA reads TGCGCCAGCAGCTCGGGACTAGCGGTCCACGAGCAGTACTTC. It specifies CASSSGLAVHEQYF.

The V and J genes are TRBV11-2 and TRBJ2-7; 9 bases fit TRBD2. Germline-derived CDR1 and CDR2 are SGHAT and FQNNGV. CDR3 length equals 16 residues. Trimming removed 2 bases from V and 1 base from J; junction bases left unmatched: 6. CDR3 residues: CASSLTTSGYSYEQYF. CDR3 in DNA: TGTGCCAGCAGCTTAACTACTAGCGGGTATTCCTACGAGCAGTACTTC.

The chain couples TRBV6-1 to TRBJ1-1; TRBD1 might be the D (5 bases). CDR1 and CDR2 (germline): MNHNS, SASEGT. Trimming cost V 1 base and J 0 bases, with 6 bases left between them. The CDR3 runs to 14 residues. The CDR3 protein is CASSEGQMNTEAFF. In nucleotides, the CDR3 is TGTGCCAGCAGTGAAGGACAGATGAACACTGAAGCTTTCTTT.

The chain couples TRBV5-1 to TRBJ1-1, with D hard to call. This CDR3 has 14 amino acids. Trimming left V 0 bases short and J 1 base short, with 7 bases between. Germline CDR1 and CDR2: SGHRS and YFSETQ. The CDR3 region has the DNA TGCGCCAGCAGCTTGGCCGGAGAGAACACTGAAGCTTTCTTT. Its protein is CASSLAGENTEAFF.

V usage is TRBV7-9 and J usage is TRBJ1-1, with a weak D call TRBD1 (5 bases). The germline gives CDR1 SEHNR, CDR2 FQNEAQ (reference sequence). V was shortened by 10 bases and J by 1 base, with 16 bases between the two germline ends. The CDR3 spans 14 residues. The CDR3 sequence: CAIPGGGRNTEAFF. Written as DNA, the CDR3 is TGTGCCATTCCCGGGGGGGGAAGGAACACTGAAGCTTTCTTT.

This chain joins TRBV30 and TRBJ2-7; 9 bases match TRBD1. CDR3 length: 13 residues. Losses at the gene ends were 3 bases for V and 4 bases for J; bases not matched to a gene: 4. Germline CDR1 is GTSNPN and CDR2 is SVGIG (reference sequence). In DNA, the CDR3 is TGTGCCTGGAGCCAGGACAGGGGTTACGAGCAGTACTTC. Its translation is CAWSQDRGYEQYF.

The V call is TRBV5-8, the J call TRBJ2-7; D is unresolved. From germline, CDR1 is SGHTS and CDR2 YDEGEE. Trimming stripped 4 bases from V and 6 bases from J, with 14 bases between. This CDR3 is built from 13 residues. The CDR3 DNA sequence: TGTGCCAGCAGCATCGGTTCAAAGCGCGAGCAGTACTTC. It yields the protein CASSIGSKREQYF.

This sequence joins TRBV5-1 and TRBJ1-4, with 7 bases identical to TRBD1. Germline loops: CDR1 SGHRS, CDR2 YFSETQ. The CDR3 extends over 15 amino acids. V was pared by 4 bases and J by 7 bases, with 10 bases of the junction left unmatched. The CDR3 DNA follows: TGCGCCAGCAGCCCCCCTAACAGGGGTAGTGAAAAACTGTTTTTT. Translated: CASSPPNRGSEKLFF.

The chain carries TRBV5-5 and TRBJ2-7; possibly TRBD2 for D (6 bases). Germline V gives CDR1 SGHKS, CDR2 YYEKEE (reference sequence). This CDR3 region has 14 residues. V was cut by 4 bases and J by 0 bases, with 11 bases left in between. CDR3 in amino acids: CASSRDFSSYEQYF. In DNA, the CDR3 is TGTGCCAGCAGCAGGGACTTCAGCTCCTACGAGCAGTACTTC.

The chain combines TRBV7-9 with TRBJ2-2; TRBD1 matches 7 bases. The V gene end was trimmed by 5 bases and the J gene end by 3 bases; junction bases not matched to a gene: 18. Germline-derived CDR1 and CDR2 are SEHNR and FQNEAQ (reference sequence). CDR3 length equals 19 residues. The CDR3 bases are TGTGCCAGCAGCAAAAGGACAGGAACGGGCAGTTCGGACACCGGGGAGCTGTTTTTT. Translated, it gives CASSKRTGTGSSDTGELFF.

The CDR3 sequence: CASSSLGGRGTEAFF. Here the CDR3 DNA reads TGTGCCAGCAGCTCCCTCGGGGGTCGGGGCACTGAAGCTTTCTTT. This chain uses TRBV14 with TRBJ1-1; tentatively, D is TRBD1 (5 bases). This CDR3 has 15 residues. The V and J ends lost 5 bases and 4 bases respectively, with 17 bases between them. Germline V CDR1 and CDR2: SGHDN, FVKESK.

This CDR3 reads CASRTSGSGAGELFF. The CDR3 coding sequence is TGTGCCAGCCGGACTAGCGGGAGTGGAGCCGGGGAGCTGTTTTTT. The chain recombines TRBV6-5 with TRBJ2-2, with TRBD2 identical over 13 bases. Germline values: CDR1 MNHEY, CDR2 SVGAGI. V gave up 8 bases and J gave up 6 bases; unmatched junction bases: 6. The CDR3 consists of 15 residues.

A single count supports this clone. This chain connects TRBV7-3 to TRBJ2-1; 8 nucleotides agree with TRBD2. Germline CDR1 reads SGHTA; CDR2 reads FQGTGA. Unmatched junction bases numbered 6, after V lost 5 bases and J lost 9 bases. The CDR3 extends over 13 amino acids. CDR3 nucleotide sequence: TGTGCCAGCAGCCCGGGACTAGGGGGTGAGCAGTTCTTC. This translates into CASSPGLGGEQFF.